The rows below give T cell receptor beta chains drawn from one sample of a study of T cell responses to AZD1222 COVID-19 vaccine. The assay was immunoSEQ multiplex PCR, and TCRdb's table has in-frame clones only and misses some. The table has over 150,000 clones, 90% seen once. Sequencing used peripheral blood, obtained on day 0 of AZD1222 vaccination. These receptors were taken from an adult in good health. CDR3s include the opening cysteine and the closing phenylalanine or tryptophan. D genes are given only for firm matches. Where a row states a size, it is once, few, many or the class of an expanded clone; other rows omit it.

j_gene,d_gene,v_gene,abundance,CDR3aa,CDR3nt
TRBJ1-5,TRBD1,TRBV6-1,.,CASSELGQGMASNQPQHF,TGTGCCAGCAGTGAACTGGGACAGGGAATGGCGAGCAATCAGCCCCAGCATTTT
TRBJ2-1,TRBD2,TRBV7-2,once,CASSLGGTTNEQFF,TGTGCCAGCAGCTTAGGGGGGACTACGAATGAGCAGTTCTTC
TRBJ2-7,.,TRBV10-1,.,CARETGGYEQYF,TGCGCCAGAGAGACAGGCGGCTACGAGCAGTACTTC
TRBJ1-1,.,TRBV19,.,CASSIAARPGTEAFF,TGTGCCAGTAGTATAGCGGCCAGGCCGGGCACTGAAGCTTTCTTT
TRBJ2-7,.,TRBV27,.,CASSFRGAYEQYF,TGTGCCAGCAGTTTTAGGGGAGCCTACGAGCAGTACTTC
TRBJ1-6,.,TRBV9,.,CASSRFGQGHNSPLHF,TGTGCCAGCAGCCGCTTTGGGCAGGGACATAATTCACCCCTCCACTTT
TRBJ2-1,.,TRBV10-3,.,CAISEGGRTVINEQFF,TGTGCCATCAGTGAAGGGGGGCGGACAGTAATCAATGAGCAGTTCTTC
TRBJ2-1,.,TRBV30,.,CAWSSGAGYDEQFF,TGTGCCTGGAGTTCCGGGGCGGGATACGATGAGCAGTTCTTC
TRBJ1-2,.,TRBV6-1,.,CASSVYLGTDNYGYTF,TGTGCCAGCAGTGTCTATCTCGGGACGGATAACTATGGCTACACCTTC
TRBJ2-1,TRBD2,TRBV9,few,CASSVVLGGNEQFF,TGTGCCAGCAGCGTAGTCCTGGGAGGGAATGAGCAGTTCTTC
TRBJ1-4,.,TRBV9,.,CASSVDGQSNEKLFF,TGTGCCAGCAGCGTAGATGGACAGTCTAATGAAAAACTGTTTTTT
TRBJ1-5,.,TRBV7-2,.,CASSLPGHQPQHF,TGTGCCAGCAGCTTGCCAGGGCATCAGCCCCAGCATTTT
TRBJ2-7,TRBD1,TRBV2,.,CASSVMGQGYEQYF,TGTGCCAGCAGTGTTATGGGACAGGGGTACGAGCAGTACTTC
TRBJ2-1,.,TRBV6-1,once,CASSEEDGRAGENEQFF,TGTGCCAGCAGTGAAGAGGATGGCAGGGCGGGCGAAAATGAGCAGTTCTTC
TRBJ1-1,.,TRBV4-1,.,CASSQVAGNTEAFF,TGCGCCAGCAGCCAAGTTGCAGGGAACACTGAAGCTTTCTTT
TRBJ2-7,.,TRBV11-2,.,CASSFRRRGSPTKQYF,TGTGCCAGCAGCTTCAGGCGGAGGGGTTCTCCTACCAAGCAGTACTTC
TRBJ2-2,TRBD2,TRBV28,.,CATRALAGLINTGELFF,TGTGCCACCAGGGCCCTAGCGGGTTTAATTAACACCGGGGAGCTGTTTTTT
TRBJ2-3,TRBD2,TRBV5-4,.,CASSTPTSGTDTQYF,TGTGCCAGCAGCACCCCGACTAGCGGCACAGATACGCAGTATTTT
TRBJ1-2,.,TRBV21-1,once,CASSKVGTNYGYTF,TGTGCCAGCAGCAAAGTGGGTACAAACTATGGCTACACCTTC
TRBJ1-6,TRBD1,TRBV9,.,CASSPDREINSPLHF,TGTGCCAGCAGCCCGGACAGGGAGATTAATTCACCCCTCCACTTT
TRBJ2-1,.,TRBV29-1,.,CSVARSINEQFF,TGCAGCGTTGCACGGTCCATCAATGAGCAGTTCTTC
TRBJ2-1,TRBD2,TRBV19,.,CASSPAPGLAGLSYNEQFF,TGTGCCAGTAGTCCCGCTCCGGGACTAGCGGGACTCTCCTACAATGAGCAGTTCTTC
TRBJ1-1,.,TRBV14,.,CASSQLGRDTEAFF,TGTGCCAGCAGCCAACTAGGTCGGGACACTGAAGCTTTCTTT
TRBJ1-4,.,TRBV5-5,.,CASSFRGREKLFF,TGTGCCAGCAGCTTTAGGGGGAGGGAAAAACTGTTTTTT
TRBJ1-4,.,TRBV5-1,.,CASSDPRGQGEKLFF,TGCGCCAGCAGCGACCCCCGGGGGCAGGGGGAAAAACTGTTTTTT
TRBJ1-1,TRBD1,TRBV19,.,CASSTSRGLDTEAFF,TGTGCCAGTAGTACGTCCAGGGGGCTTGACACTGAAGCTTTCTTT
TRBJ2-7,.,TRBV7-9,.,CASSFISSSSYEQYF,TGTGCCAGCAGCTTCATAAGTTCTAGCTCCTACGAGCAGTACTTC
TRBJ1-5,.,TRBV18,.,CASSSSQSQPQHF,TGTGCCAGCTCATCGTCACAGAGTCAGCCCCAGCATTTT
TRBJ1-1,.,TRBV3-1/TRBV3-2,.,CASSQAVRTEAFF,TGTGCCAGCAGCCAAGCTGTGAGGACTGAAGCTTTCTTT
TRBJ1-2,TRBD1,TRBV29-1,.,CSVQTGGSYGYTF,TGCAGCGTACAGACAGGGGGCAGCTATGGCTACACCTTC
TRBJ1-1,.,TRBV7-9,few,CASRSGTGFYNTEAFF,TGTGCCAGCAGGTCCGGCACAGGGTTCTATAACACTGAAGCTTTCTTT
TRBJ1-1,.,TRBV5-1,.,CASSLVRGDTEAFF,TGCGCCAGCAGCTTGGTACGGGGTGATACTGAAGCTTTCTTT
TRBJ1-6,TRBD1,TRBV14,.,CASSPRQGNSPLHF,TGTGCCAGCAGCCCACGACAGGGGAATTCACCCCTCCACTTT
TRBJ1-5,.,TRBV6-2/TRBV6-3,.,CASSPLRSNQPQHF,TGTGCCAGCAGCCCCCTCAGGAGCAATCAGCCCCAGCATTTT
TRBJ1-4,.,TRBV4-1,.,CASSQAHGQPAEKLFF,TGCGCCAGCAGCCAAGCTCATGGGCAGCCAGCTGAAAAACTGTTTTTT